The 25 T cell receptor beta chains reported below all come from one sample, sequenced in a study of human T cells and chemical hapten exposure. One entry per CDR3 protein, called by TCRdb with MiXCR from the RACE reads. The table shows just under 40,000 distinct CDR3 sequences, with approximately 12% occurring only once. Time point indicated: patch test 3, about 24 weeks after DPC sensitization. Documented treatment: therapeutic diphenylcyclopropenone sensitization with weekly scalp DPC. Total RNA came from unfractionated whole blood. The input for sequencing was whole blood, taken in connection with sensitization to the hapten diphenylcyclopropenone (DPC). Source of these receptors: a middle-aged woman with alopecia areata. Some clones in this sample may be carry-over from other donors' samples.

This clonotype was found a few times. This chain's CDR3 is CSVDVDDQTLLSRENTIYF. CDR3 nucleotide sequence: TGCAGCGTTGACGTTGACGACCAGACCCTTCTCTCTCGGGAAAACACCATATATTTT. This chain links TRBV29-1 with TRBJ1-3; D ambiguous. CDR3 size: 19 residues. V lost 3 bases and J 6 bases, leaving 30 bases between the germline ends. CDR1 SQVTM and CDR2 ANQGSEA come from the germline V gene.

This clonotype has a count of ten or more. The CDR3 protein is CASSQAGTNREQYF. The CDR3 DNA reads as TGTGCCAGCAGCCAAGCCGGGACTAATCGCGAGCAGTACTTC. This chain connects TRBV3-1 to TRBJ2-7, with 7 bases lining up with TRBD2. CDR1 is LGHDT and CDR2 is YNNKEL in the germline V gene (reference sequence). This CDR3 is built from 14 residues. The V gene end was trimmed by 1 base and the J gene end by 6 bases; junction bases not matched to a gene: 6.

The rearrangement uses TRBV11-3 and TRBJ2-1, with 9 bases lining up with TRBD1. The CDR3 contains 14 residues. Germline trimming cut 5 bases from V and 4 bases from J; bases unmatched to any gene: 3. Germline CDR1 is SGHNT and CDR2 is YENEEA. Written as DNA, the CDR3 is TGTGCCAGCAGCGACGGGACAGGGTACAATGAGCAGTTCTTC. This gives the protein CASSDGTGYNEQFF.

About this clonotype: A much larger clone differs by one base, so this may be a read error. This rearrangement joins TRBV5-4 to TRBJ2-1, with 8 bases that match TRBD2. CDR1 is SGHNT and CDR2 is YYREEE in the germline V gene (reference sequence). This CDR3 region has 16 residues. J lost 3 bases, V lost 2 bases, and 7 bases had no gene match. In nucleotides, the CDR3 is TGTGCCAGCAGCTTCAAGCGGGGGAATTTCTACAATGAGCAGTTCTTC. This sequence encodes CASSFKRGNFYNEQFF. The full variable domain, its missing parts supplied by reference TRBV5-4 and TRBJ2-1, is ETGVTQSPTHLIKTRGQQVTLRCSSQSGHNTVSWYQQALGQGPQFIFQYYREEENGRGNFPPRFSGLQFPNYSSELNVNALELDDSALYLCASSFKRGNFYNEQFFGPGTRLTVL.

In its sample, this clonotype was seen a few times. The chain carries TRBV29-1 and TRBJ1-3; D not resolved. Germline V CDR1 and CDR2: SQVTM, ANQGSEA. The CDR3 runs to 13 residues. The V end was cut by 4 bases, the J end by 0 bases, with 7 bases between. The CDR3 protein is CSVGGISGNTIYF. CDR3 in DNA: TGCAGCGTTGGAGGGATCTCTGGAAACACCATATATTTT.

The rearrangement joins TRBV5-4 to TRBJ2-7; a possible D gene is TRBD1 (5 bases). The CDR3 sequence is 13 residues long. The V and J ends lost 4 bases and 10 bases respectively, with 18 bases between them. Germline V gene lookup returns CDR1 SGHNT and CDR2 YYREEE (reference sequence). In nucleotides, the CDR3 is TGTGCCAGCAGCGACCGGACGCCCCAGGGCCAGTACTTC. Translation gives CASSDRTPQGQYF.

The chain carries TRBV28 and TRBJ2-7; D is unclear. The CDR3 has 15 amino acids. V was trimmed by 8 bases and J by 1 base, leaving 18 bases between them. CDR1 MDHEN and CDR2 SYDVKM come from the germline V gene. The CDR3 reads CASSPPAVGSYEQYF. The DNA of the CDR3 is TGTGCCAGCTCCCCCCCCGCCGTGGGGTCCTACGAGCAGTACTTC.

In its sample, this clonotype was seen a few times. The V gene is TRBV9, the J gene TRBJ2-3; 7 positions match TRBD1. CDR1 is SGDLS, CDR2 YYNGEE, per germline. J was trimmed by 0 bases and V by 3 bases; bases with no gene match: 4. The length of the CDR3 is 15 residues. The CDR3 is CASSGPGQSTDTQYF. CDR3 DNA: TGTGCCAGCAGCGGACCGGGACAGAGCACAGATACGCAGTATTTT.

The chain recombines TRBV6-5 with TRBJ2-3, with unresolved D. Trimming shortened V by 6 bases and J by 6 bases, and 10 bases separated the two germline ends. This CDR3 comprises 12 residues. Per germline, CDR1 MNHEY and CDR2 SVGAGI. The CDR3 region is CASRSVTDTQYF. CDR3 DNA: TGTGCCAGCAGATCAGTTACCGATACGCAGTATTTT.

This chain joins TRBV29-1 and TRBJ1-5; no clear D. Germline CDR1 and CDR2: SQVTM and ANQGSEA. V dropped 6 bases and J dropped 7 bases, with 13 bases sitting between them. The CDR3 has 12 amino acids. The CDR3 bases are TGCAGCGTATCGGAGGGTTTACAGCCCCAGCATTTT. Its translation: CSVSEGLQPQHF. Together with reference TRBV29-1 and TRBJ1-5, the CDR3 gives the full variable domain: SAVISQKPSRDICQRGTSLTIQCQVDSQVTMMFWYRQQPGQSLTLIATANQGSEATYESGFVIDKFPISRPNLTFSTLTVSNMSPEDSSIYLCSVSEGLQPQHFGDGTRLSIL.

This chain connects TRBV9 to TRBJ2-3; TRBD2 matches at 11 bases. Germline V CDR1 and CDR2: SGDLS, YYNGEE. The CDR3 sequence is 16 residues long. V was clipped by 0 bases and J by 2 bases; unmatched bases: 2. CDR3 loop: CASSVEGLAATDTQYF. Here the CDR3 DNA reads TGTGCCAGCAGCGTAGAGGGACTAGCGGCCACAGATACGCAGTATTTT.

This clonotype was found a few times. V and J are TRBV11-2 and TRBJ2-3; possibly TRBD2 for D (5 bases). Germline V gene sequence: CDR1 SGHAT, CDR2 FQNNGV. V was clipped by 2 bases and J by 1 base, with 10 bases between them. This CDR3 is built from 15 residues. CDR3 sequence (DNA): TGTGCCAGCAGCTTATCCCGAGCGGGCACAGATACGCAGTATTTT. Translation gives CASSLSRAGTDTQYF.

This clonotype was detected many times. The V gene is TRBV20-1, the J gene TRBJ1-2; unclear D gene. Per germline, CDR1 DFQATT and CDR2 SNEGSKA (reference sequence). The V gene lost 6 bases and the J gene lost 4 bases, with 18 bases spanning the gap. The CDR3 spans 14 residues. This CDR3 reads CSAPHAAQVYGYTF. The CDR3 DNA reads as TGCAGTGCCCCCCATGCAGCCCAAGTCTATGGCTACACCTTC.

The sample holds many counts of this clonotype. The J gene is TRBJ2-2, the V gene TRBV11-2, with D perhaps given as TRBD1 or TRBD2 (5 bases each). Germline V gene lookup returns CDR1 SGHAT and CDR2 FQNNGV. V gave up 3 bases and J gave up 7 bases, with 15 bases separating them. The CDR3 totals 15 residues. The CDR3 DNA reads TGTGCCAGCAGCTTCCGCTCCGGGACCTTCGGGGAGCTGTTTTTT. Translation: CASSFRSGTFGELFF.

The chain combines TRBV28 with TRBJ1-2; D is undetermined. The CDR3 is 12 residues long. Germline CDR1 and CDR2: MDHEN and SYDVKM. Trimming removed 3 bases from V and 2 bases from J, with 4 bases in between. In DNA form, the CDR3 reads TGTGCCAGCAGTTTGGAAAACTATGGCTACACCTTC. Amino acid sequence: CASSLENYGYTF.

This clonotype was seen many times. The genes are TRBV18 and TRBJ2-3, with D uncertain. Germline V gene data show CDR1 as KGHSH and CDR2 as LQKENI. With 3 bases removed from V and 6 bases from J, the gap between germline ends came to 10 bases. This CDR3 contains 13 residues. For the CDR3, the DNA is TGTGCCAGCTCACCCACGTGGCAGGATACGCAGTATTTT. Encoded protein: CASSPTWQDTQYF.

This clonotype showed up many times. V usage is TRBV9 and J usage is TRBJ1-6; D is perhaps TRBD1 (5 bases). Between the trimmed V and J ends, which lost 2 bases and 2 bases, there was a span of 11 bases. The CDR3 runs to 16 residues. Germline assignment: CDR1 SGDLS and CDR2 YYNGEE. CDR3 loop: CASSVGGEAYNSPLHF. CDR3 in DNA: TGTGCCAGCAGCGTGGGGGGAGAAGCCTATAATTCACCCCTCCACTTT.

This sequence joins TRBV28 and TRBJ2-7, with a possible D match to TRBD1 (5 bases). Per germline, CDR1 MDHEN and CDR2 SYDVKM. With 7 bases removed from V and 2 bases from J, the gap between germline ends came to 18 bases. This CDR3 is 15 amino acids long. The CDR3 protein is CASNRLPRAPYEQYF. Written as DNA, the CDR3 is TGTGCCAGCAACCGCCTCCCCAGGGCCCCCTACGAGCAGTACTTC. Full variable domain (outside the CDR3, taken from reference TRBV28 and TRBJ2-7): DVKVTQSSRYLVKRTGEKVFLECVQDMDHENMFWYRQDPGLGLRLIYFSYDVKMKEKGDIPEGYSVSREKKERFSLILESASTNQTSMYLCASNRLPRAPYEQYFGPGTRLTVT.

This clonotype was counted ten times or more. This chain links TRBV5-1 with TRBJ2-5; TRBD2 agrees at 7 bases. The CDR3 runs to 16 residues. Germline CDR1 SGHRS, CDR2 YFSETQ. Unmatched junction bases numbered 11, after V lost 4 bases and J lost 2 bases. Written as DNA, the CDR3 is TGCGCCAGCAGCCTGTCTGGAAGCGGGATGCAAGAGACCCAGTACTTC. Its translation: CASSLSGSGMQETQYF. Drawing the rest from reference TRBV5-1 and TRBJ2-5, the complete variable domain is KAGVTQTPRYLIKTRGQQVTLSCSPISGHRSVSWYQQTPGQGLQFLFEYFSETQRNKGNFPGRFSGRQFSNSRSEMNVSTLELGDSALYLCASSLSGSGMQETQYFGPGTRLLVL.

This clonotype has just a few counts. The chain employs TRBV4-1 and TRBJ2-7; D not certain. CDR3 length: 15 amino acids. The V end was cut by 1 base, the J end by 0 bases, with 10 bases between. Per germline, CDR1 MGHRA and CDR2 YSYEKL. CDR3 region: CASSQANLNSYEQYF. The CDR3, as DNA: TGCGCCAGCAGCCAAGCAAACCTAAACTCCTACGAGCAGTACTTC.

This clonotype was observed a few times. The chain carries TRBV11-2 and TRBJ2-1; a possible D gene is TRBD2 (6 bases). Trimming pared 8 bases from V and 9 bases from J, leaving 14 bases between. Germline values: CDR1 SGHAT, CDR2 FQNNGV. This CDR3 contains 12 residues. CDR3 in DNA: TGTGCCAGCCGCCCGGCCGGGGGTGAGCAGTTCTTC. Translating it yields CASRPAGGEQFF.

Many counts were recorded for this clonotype. Without the conserved terminal phenylalanine or tryptophan, this CDR3 likely stems from a read error. It is unclear where the CDR3 begins or ends on the DNA, so no DNA is shown, and the CDR3 is as TCRdb lists it. The CDR3 region is CASSTTPGPQGL. The J gene is TRBJ2-4, the V gene TRBV6-6; the table's D gene call, TRBD1, was not cross checked with the DNA. The CDR3 spans 12 residues, counting both ends. CDR1 MNHNY and CDR2 SVGAGI come from the germline V gene (reference sequence).

This clonotype was seen more than once but under ten times. V is TRBV29-1 and J is TRBJ1-5; 10 bases fit TRBD1. The CDR3 spans 13 residues. V gave up 4 bases and J gave up 6 bases; unmatched junction bases: 3. The germline V gene has CDR1 SQVTM and CDR2 ANQGSEA. The CDR3 DNA is TGCAGCGTTGGGACAGGGGGGACTCAGCCCCAGCATTTT. Its translation: CSVGTGGTQPQHF.

J is TRBJ2-2 and V is TRBV9; the D is unclear. Between the trimmed V and J ends, which lost 4 bases and 3 bases, there was a span of 13 bases. Germline lookup yields CDR1 SGDLS and CDR2 YYNGEE. This CDR3 contains 15 residues. The CDR3 here is CASSSRALHTGELFF. The CDR3 nucleotides read TGTGCCAGCAGCTCTCGGGCCCTTCACACCGGGGAGCTGTTTTTT.

This clonotype was detected many times. The chain combines TRBV20-1 with TRBJ2-2; D gene ambiguous. Germline loops: CDR1 DFQATT, CDR2 SNEGSKA (reference sequence). CDR3 length: 13 amino acids. Between the trimmed V and J ends, which lost 7 bases and 7 bases, there was a span of 16 bases. The CDR3 sequence is CSVSGKEVGELFF. The CDR3 nucleotides are TGCAGTGTTTCCGGAAAAGAGGTCGGGGAGCTGTTTTTT.